The rows below give T cell receptor beta chains drawn from one sample of a study of Graves' ophthalmopathy and Graves' hyperthyroidism. From the multiplex PCR reads, TCRdb called clonotypes with MiXCR, one entry per CDR3 protein. The data contain around 1,200,000 distinct CDR3 sequences, about two fifths of them singletons. The sample consisted of peripheral blood or thyroid tissue (not recorded which). The source is an adult man with Graves' hyperthyroidism. CDR3s include the opening cysteine and the closing phenylalanine or tryptophan. The D gene is left open where the match is weak. Clone size is shown for a subset of rows, as once, few, many or a class of expanded clone.

D: TRBD1
V: TRBV10-3
J: TRBJ1-1
size: -
DNA: TGTGCCATCAGCCCGACAGGGTCCTTAACTGAAGCTTTCTTT
CDR3: CAISPTGSLTEAFF

D: -
V: TRBV7-7
J: TRBJ2-2
size: many
DNA: TGTGCCAGCAGCTTATCACACAACACCGGGGAGCTGTTTTTT
CDR3: CASSLSHNTGELFF

D: -
V: TRBV7-2
J: TRBJ1-1
size: -
DNA: TGTGCCAGCAGCTTGTTCAGTTCGACTCGCTCCGCTTTCTTT
CDR3: CASSLFSSTRSAFF

D: -
V: TRBV7-8
J: TRBJ2-5
size: many
DNA: TGTGCCAGCGCGCGCGGATCCGAGACCCAGTACTTC
CDR3: CASARGSETQYF

D: TRBD1
V: TRBV7-8
J: TRBJ1-5
size: many
DNA: TGTGCCAGCAGCTTAGGAGGGACAGCCTATAGCAATCAGCCCCAGCATTTT
CDR3: CASSLGGTAYSNQPQHF

D: TRBD1
V: TRBV10-3
J: TRBJ1-2
size: few
DNA: TGTGCCAGCAGACACAACAGGGGGCAAAACTATGGCTACACCTTC
CDR3: CASRHNRGQNYGYTF

D: -
V: TRBV27
J: TRBJ2-6
size: few
DNA: TGTGCCAGCCAGGGTTTTTCGGGGGCCAACGTCCTGACTTTC
CDR3: CASQGFSGANVLTF

D: -
V: TRBV20-1
J: TRBJ2-7
size: few
DNA: TGCAGTGCTAGTCGTCGGGCTGGATACGAGCAGTACTTC
CDR3: CSASRRAGYEQYF

D: -
V: TRBV2
J: TRBJ1-2
size: many
DNA: TGTGCCAGCAGTGCCCAGGACAGCTATGGCTACACCTTC
CDR3: CASSAQDSYGYTF

D: TRBD1
V: TRBV5-1
J: TRBJ2-2
size: -
DNA: TGCGCCGGCAGCTTGGACAGGGGGACCGGGGAGCTGTTTTTT
CDR3: CAGSLDRGTGELFF

D: -
V: TRBV10-2
J: TRBJ2-6
size: many
DNA: TGCGCCAGCAGCACAACAGGAAATTCTGGGGCCAACGTCCTGACTTTC
CDR3: CASSTTGNSGANVLTF

D: -
V: TRBV29-1
J: TRBJ2-7
size: many
DNA: TGCAGCGTGAAGGACCCTGGGGACTACGAGCAGTACTTC
CDR3: CSVKDPGDYEQYF

D: TRBD1
V: TRBV12-3/TRBV12-4
J: TRBJ1-5
size: few
DNA: TGTGCCAGCAGCCCTAGGGACAGGGGATCGGGTCAGCCCCAGCATTTT
CDR3: CASSPRDRGSGQPQHF

D: TRBD1
V: TRBV6-5
J: TRBJ2-7
size: many
DNA: TGTGCCACGAACAGGGGGCGGGAGCAGTACTTC
CDR3: CATNRGREQYF

D: -
V: TRBV10-1
J: TRBJ2-5
size: -
DNA: TGCGCCAGCAGTGATTTAGCGGCTCAAGAGACCCAGTACTTC
CDR3: CASSDLAAQETQYF

D: -
V: TRBV6-2/TRBV6-3
J: TRBJ2-2
size: few
DNA: TGTGCCAGCAGTTCCTACTGGAGCGGTGATACCGGGGAGCTGTTTTTT
CDR3: CASSSYWSGDTGELFF

D: TRBD2
V: TRBV7-2
J: TRBJ2-7
size: many
DNA: TGTGCCAGTGGACCGGGACTAGCGGGGGCCTCTGGGGAGCAGTACTTC
CDR3: CASGPGLAGASGEQYF

D: TRBD1
V: TRBV10-3
J: TRBJ1-1
size: once
DNA: TGTGCCAGCAGTTACGATCCGGGACAGGGCTTTTGGATGAACACTGAAGTTTTCTTT
CDR3: CASSYDPGQGFWMNTEVFF

D: TRBD1
V: TRBV7-9
J: TRBJ1-4
size: many
DNA: TGTGCCAGCAGCAAGCCCGGGACAGGAGGTGAAAAACTGTTTTTT
CDR3: CASSKPGTGGEKLFF

D: -
V: TRBV10-3
J: TRBJ2-5
size: -
DNA: TGTGCCACCGGGGTGAAGGGATTAGAGACCCAGTACTTC
CDR3: CATGVKGLETQYF

D: -
V: TRBV29-1
J: TRBJ1-3
size: -
DNA: TGCAGCCGAGGGGGGGGGAGCCGATCTGGAAACACCATATATTTT
CDR3: CSRGGGSRSGNTIYF

D: TRBD2
V: TRBV2
J: TRBJ2-5
size: once
DNA: TGTGCCAGCAGTCCACTAGCGCAGGACCAAGAGACCCAGTACTTC
CDR3: CASSPLAQDQETQYF

D: -
V: TRBV9
J: TRBJ2-5
size: many
DNA: TGTGCCAGCAGCGCGGCTCTCCGGGACCTAAAGGAGGAGACCCAGTACTTC
CDR3: CASSAALRDLKEETQYF

D: -
V: TRBV9
J: TRBJ1-6
size: few
DNA: TGTGCCAGCAGCGGAGCCAGGGATAGCTATGATTCACCCCTCCACTTT
CDR3: CASSGARDSYDSPLHF

D: -
V: TRBV29-1
J: TRBJ2-5
size: many
DNA: TGCAGCGTTGAGCACTCCAGACAAGAGACCCAGTACTTC
CDR3: CSVEHSRQETQYF

D: TRBD2
V: TRBV11-2
J: TRBJ2-7
size: few
DNA: TGTGCCAGCAGCTTTTTGCGGGGGTACGAGCAGTACTTC
CDR3: CASSFLRGYEQYF

D: -
V: TRBV7-9
J: TRBJ1-5
size: many
DNA: TGTGCCAGCAGCTCTTACCAGGGAGGTCAGCCCCAGCATTTT
CDR3: CASSSYQGGQPQHF

D: TRBD1
V: TRBV7-9
J: TRBJ2-6
size: -
DNA: TGTGCCAGCAGCTTAGCGCCAGGGGGCCCCTTTGCTGGGGCCAACGTCCTGACTTTC
CDR3: CASSLAPGGPFAGANVLTF

D: -
V: TRBV27
J: TRBJ1-5
size: few
DNA: TGTGCCAGCAGTTTATCTTCGGGTCGAGGGAATCAGCCCCAGCATTTT
CDR3: CASSLSSGRGNQPQHF

D: -
V: TRBV6-5
J: TRBJ2-7
size: few
DNA: TGTGCCAGCAGGATAGGTACGGCGGGCGCATCCTACGAGCAGTACTTC
CDR3: CASRIGTAGASYEQYF

D: -
V: TRBV7-2
J: TRBJ1-2
size: many
DNA: TGTGCCAGCAGCTCCGACTCCGGGACGGCAAACTATGGCTACACCTTC
CDR3: CASSSDSGTANYGYTF

D: -
V: TRBV2
J: TRBJ2-5
size: -
DNA: TGTGCCAGCAGGATTGGGCAGGGGTATGAAGAGACCCAGTACTTC
CDR3: CASRIGQGYEETQYF

D: TRBD1
V: TRBV5-5
J: TRBJ2-7
size: few
DNA: TGTGCCAGCAGCGGGTCAAGGCGGACAGGGGGCCGGTACGAGCAGTACTTC
CDR3: CASSGSRRTGGRYEQYF

D: TRBD1
V: TRBV7-9
J: TRBJ1-1
size: -
DNA: TGTGCCAGCAGCTTACTAGGGGGCCACTCAAACACTGAAGCTTTCTTT
CDR3: CASSLLGGHSNTEAFF

D: -
V: TRBV20-1
J: TRBJ1-5
size: -
DNA: TGCAGTGCTAGAGCGTCGACCGCTGGCAATCAGCCCCAGCATTTT
CDR3: CSARASTAGNQPQHF

D: -
V: TRBV29-1
J: TRBJ2-7
size: -
DNA: TGCAGCGTCGGGGAAACGGTTTACGAGCAGTACTTC
CDR3: CSVGETVYEQYF

D: TRBD1
V: TRBV2
J: TRBJ2-7
size: -
DNA: TGTGCCAGCAGCCAGGGGGTGGGTCAAAACTACGAGCAGTACTTC
CDR3: CASSQGVGQNYEQYF

D: -
V: TRBV29-1
J: TRBJ2-7
size: -
DNA: TGCAGCGCCAACGACAGTGAGACCTACGAGCAGTACTTC
CDR3: CSANDSETYEQYF

D: -
V: TRBV7-2
J: TRBJ2-7
size: many
DNA: TGTGCCAGCAGCCAAACTCAGTTCTACGAGCAGTACTTC
CDR3: CASSQTQFYEQYF

D: -
V: TRBV10-3
J: TRBJ2-2
size: many
DNA: TGTGCCATCACTTCAGGGTGGGACACCGGGGAGCTGTTTTTT
CDR3: CAITSGWDTGELFF

D: -
V: TRBV6-1
J: TRBJ2-7
size: -
DNA: TGTGCCAGCAGTGAAGCGCCGGTCAGGTTAACCTACGAGCAGTACTTC
CDR3: CASSEAPVRLTYEQYF

D: -
V: TRBV19
J: TRBJ1-1
size: few
DNA: TGTGCCAGTAGTTCGTGGGGAGGGATGAACACTGAAGCTTTCTTT
CDR3: CASSSWGGMNTEAFF

D: -
V: TRBV4-1
J: TRBJ1-1
size: few
DNA: TGCGCCAGCAGCCAGGGGGCGGTCTCAAGAACTGAAGCTTTCTTT
CDR3: CASSQGAVSRTEAFF

D: TRBD1
V: TRBV5-1
J: TRBJ1-5
size: many
DNA: TGCGCCAGCAGCGTGGACAGGGGTGATCAGCCCCAGCATTTT
CDR3: CASSVDRGDQPQHF

D: TRBD2
V: TRBV7-3
J: TRBJ2-2
size: few
DNA: TGTGCCAGCAGCCCGCGGGAGGTTGGATACACCGGGGAGCTGTTTTTT
CDR3: CASSPREVGYTGELFF

D: TRBD1
V: TRBV7-9
J: TRBJ1-4
size: many
DNA: TGTGCCAGCAGCTTAGGAGCCGGGACAGGGTATGAAAAACTGTTTTTT
CDR3: CASSLGAGTGYEKLFF

D: -
V: TRBV19
J: TRBJ1-4
size: many
DNA: TGTGCCAGTAGTGACCCGCGGCGGATGACTAATGAAAAACTGTTTTTT
CDR3: CASSDPRRMTNEKLFF

D: -
V: TRBV12-3/TRBV12-4
J: TRBJ2-7
size: many
DNA: TGTGCCAGCAGCCAAGGGCTCGAGCAGTACTTC
CDR3: CASSQGLEQYF

D: TRBD2
V: TRBV7-6
J: TRBJ2-3
size: few
DNA: TGTGCCAGCAGTTCGACTAGCGGGAGTTATACGCAGTATTTT
CDR3: CASSSTSGSYTQYF

D: -
V: TRBV7-3
J: TRBJ2-5
size: -
DNA: TGTGCCAGCAGTGGGGGGACAGCGTACCAAGAGACCCAGTACTTC
CDR3: CASSGGTAYQETQYF

D: -
V: TRBV7-9
J: TRBJ2-7
size: few
DNA: TGTGCCAGCAGCACCACGGACGTGGGCTACGAGCAGTACTTC
CDR3: CASSTTDVGYEQYF

D: TRBD1
V: TRBV25-1
J: TRBJ2-5
size: -
DNA: TGTGCCAGCAGCCCCGGGACAGGGTTTATCGAGACCCAGTACTTC
CDR3: CASSPGTGFIETQYF

D: -
V: TRBV29-1
J: TRBJ1-1
size: -
DNA: TGCAGCGTTGTGGACGGTTTTTCGAACACTGAAGCTTTCTTT
CDR3: CSVVDGFSNTEAFF

D: -
V: TRBV10-3
J: TRBJ2-3
size: -
DNA: TGTGCCATCAGTGACGCACGAGATACGCAGTATTTT
CDR3: CAISDARDTQYF

D: -
V: TRBV29-1
J: TRBJ1-1
size: -
DNA: TGCAGCGTTGTAGGCTTGAGGGATTGTATATTTTTATCAGACCTCGATGACACTGAAGCTTTCTTT
CDR3: CSVVGLRDCIFLSDLDDTEAFF